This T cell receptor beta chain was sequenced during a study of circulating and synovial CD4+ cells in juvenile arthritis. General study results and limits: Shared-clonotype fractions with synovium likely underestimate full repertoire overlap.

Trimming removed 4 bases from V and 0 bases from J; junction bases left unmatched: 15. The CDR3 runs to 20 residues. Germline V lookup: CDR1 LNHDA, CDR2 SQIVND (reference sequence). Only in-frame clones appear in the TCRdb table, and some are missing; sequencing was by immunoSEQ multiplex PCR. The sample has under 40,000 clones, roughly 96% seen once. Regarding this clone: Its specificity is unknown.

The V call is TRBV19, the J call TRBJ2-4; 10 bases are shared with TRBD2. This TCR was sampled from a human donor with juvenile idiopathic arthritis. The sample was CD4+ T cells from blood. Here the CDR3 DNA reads TGTGCCAGTAGTAATCGGGGTCTAGCGGGGGATCAACTAGCCAAAAACATTCAGTACTTC. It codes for CASSNRGLAGDQLAKNIQYF.